Described below is a single TCR beta chain sequence and its context. Its antigen is currently unknown. Repertoires were generated with immunoSEQ multiplex PCR, while TCRdb's copy carries only in-frame clones and drops some. The sample shows 45,000 to 70,000 clones, roughly 89% of them seen only once. These data come from a study of T cells in localized non-small cell lung cancer. Study-level results: Tumor samples were not multi-region, leaving intratumor heterogeneity unexcluded. Uninvolved adjacent lung showed the highest T cell clonality, exceeding tumor.

The receptor comes from a woman aged 35-70 years with stage I lung adenocarcinoma. Sample: peripheral blood, taken before any cancer treatment.

CDR3 protein: CASSIRSFNQPQHF. The DNA for the CDR3 is TGTGCCAGTAGTATTCGGAGTTTCAATCAGCCCCAGCATTTT. V and J are TRBV19 and TRBJ1-5; no clear D gene. The CDR3 covers 14 residues. Per germline, CDR1 LNHDA and CDR2 SQIVND (reference sequence). V lost 3 bases to trimming and J lost 3 bases, with 9 bases between them.